The source of this T cell receptor (beta chain) is a study of cytomegalovirus exposure and HLA in healthy donors. Study in general: In a previous analysis, 100 million to 140 million unique TCR beta sequences were found from 150 million to 200 million T cells. For the approximately 390 genotyped donors, 81% fell within the Caucasian-associated ancestry cluster.

Primers for the PCR totalled 60 Vbeta and 13 Jbeta. The table came from immunoSEQ multiplex PCR; TCRdb's copy has only in-frame clones and leaves some out. This table holds more than 100,000 clones, over 80% found once. General study findings and limits: Some public TCRs appeared in many individuals, while most sequences were rare.

Remarks on this clone: Its antigen is unknown.

The source of this sequence is a man aged 40-55 years in good health and CMV-seronegative. Input material: PBMCs.

CDR3 coding DNA: TGTGCCAGCCACCCATCTAGCGGGGGGCTCACAGATACGCAGTATTTT. This gives the protein CASHPSSGGLTDTQYF. This chain uses TRBV27 with TRBJ2-3; 11 bases are a match to TRBD2. The CDR3 runs to 16 residues. V dropped 8 bases and J dropped 2; count of bases not matched to a gene: 9. CDR1 MNHEY and CDR2 SMNVEV come from the germline V gene (reference sequence).